This note documents a single TCR beta chain sequence. Its antigen is unidentified. These data belong to a study of beta chain features in type 1 diabetes. Regarding the study as a whole: Insertions were fewer and deletions more numerous at VDJ junctions in type 1 diabetes patients.

Expressed TCRB transcripts were sequenced after all isolated RNA was converted to cDNA. Clones were sequenced by immunoSEQ multiplex PCR, and TCRdb holds only the in-frame ones, with some missing. The table has hundreds of thousands of clones, 11% to 15% seen once. This TCR was sampled from a young man in good health. Sequencing was done on a sample of central memory CD4+ T cells from blood.

The CDR3 here is CASSVGKASGGLDTQYF. DNA of the CDR3: TGTGCCAGCAGCGTAGGGAAGGCTAGCGGGGGGCTAGATACGCAGTATTTT. The J gene is TRBJ2-3, the V gene TRBV9, with 11 positions matching TRBD2. The CDR3 has 17 residues. J was trimmed by 5 bases and V by 0 bases; bases with no gene match: 8. Per germline, CDR1 SGDLS and CDR2 YYNGEE.